The next 16 T cell receptor beta chains were all read from a single sample in a study of OX40 agonist ivuxolimab in advanced cancers. Sequenced by immunoSEQ multiplex PCR; TCRdb stores in-frame clones only, minus some. This table holds tens of thousands of clones, approximately 80% found once. Sequenced here: CD4+ or CD8+ T cells sorted from blood, sampled in a trial of the OX40 agonist ivuxolimab. The receptors were gathered from an adult with an advanced solid tumor such as melanoma, head and neck, liver or kidney cancer.

This rearrangement joins TRBV5-4 to TRBJ2-5; 16 positions agree with TRBD2. J lost 5 bases, V lost 2 bases, and 6 bases had no gene match. This CDR3 spans 17 amino acids. The germline gives CDR1 SGHNT, CDR2 YYREEE (reference sequence). The CDR3 spells CASSFPGTSGGAETQYF. CDR3 nucleotide sequence: TGTGCCAGCAGCTTCCCTGGGACTAGCGGGGGGGCGGAGACCCAGTACTTC.

The chain links TRBV12-5 to TRBJ2-2, with D hard to call. The CDR3 loop spans 17 amino acids. The germline gives CDR1 LGHNT, CDR2 FRNRAP. Deletions cut 0 bases from V and 4 bases from J, with 15 bases between. CDR3 region: CASGLVPKNGGTGELFF. The CDR3 DNA reads as TGTGCTAGTGGTTTGGTCCCGAAGAACGGTGGCACCGGGGAGCTGTTTTTT.

The V call is TRBV10-2, the J call TRBJ1-2; D is ambiguous. The V end lost 0 bases, the J end lost 3 bases, and 5 bases lay between the germline ends. Germline CDR1 reads WSHSY; CDR2 reads SAAADI. This CDR3 comprises 13 residues. CDR3 sequence: CASSESDHYGYTF. The DNA for the CDR3 is TGCGCCAGCAGTGAGTCAGACCACTATGGCTACACCTTC.

This clone has a single count. The chain carries TRBV25-1 and TRBJ2-5; 7 nucleotides match TRBD1. The V and J ends lost 5 bases and 1 base, in that order; junction bases with no gene match: 1. The CDR3 totals 13 residues. Germline CDR1 and CDR2: MGHDK and SYGVNS. CDR3 amino acids: CASSRGRQETQYF. The DNA for the CDR3 is TGTGCCAGCAGTAGGGGGCGCCAAGAGACCCAGTACTTC.

This sequence joins TRBV5-6 and TRBJ2-3; D tentatively reads TRBD1 or TRBD2 (5 bases each). The CDR3 is 14 residues long. Germline lookup yields CDR1 SGHDT and CDR2 YYEEEE. V lost 4 bases and J 4 bases, leaving 13 bases between the germline ends. The CDR3 here is CASSRATGPDTQYF. DNA for the CDR3: TGTGCCAGCAGCCGAGCTACGGGGCCAGATACGCAGTATTTT.

The chain joins TRBV4-1 to TRBJ2-1; D gene unclear. This CDR3 comprises 20 residues. Germline CDR1 is MGHRA and CDR2 is YSYEKL. V was clipped by 1 base and J by 1 base, with 23 bases between them. The DNA for the CDR3 is TGCGCCAGCAGCCAAGGCAGGCCCCTAGGCCGTACGGTGTCCTACAATGAGCAGTTCTTC. This sequence encodes CASSQGRPLGRTVSYNEQFF.

The genes are TRBV7-6 and TRBJ1-1; D gene uncertain. Germline lookup yields CDR1 SGHVS and CDR2 FNYEAQ. This CDR3 region has 15 residues. Trimming shortened V by 5 bases and J by 6 bases, and 19 bases separated the two germline ends. The DNA for the CDR3 is TGTGCCAGCAGCCTTAGCCCCCCCCTGGGCTCTGAAGCTTTCTTT. It encodes CASSLSPPLGSEAFF.

CDR3 sequence reads: CASSLSLQTYNEQFF. The CDR3, as DNA: TGCGCCAGCAGCTTGTCTCTCCAGACCTACAATGAGCAGTTCTTC. The J gene is TRBJ2-1, the V gene TRBV5-1; D not certain. This CDR3 has 15 residues. With 1 base removed from V and 2 bases from J, the gap between germline ends came to 10 bases. CDR1 is SGHRS, CDR2 YFSETQ, per germline.

This clone was recorded a few times. The chain joins TRBV23-1 to TRBJ1-1; 7 bases are shared with TRBD1. TRBV23-1 is labeled an ORF, and its function is uncertain. V shed 5 bases and J 4 bases; nucleotides not matched to a gene: 13. The CDR3 is 16 amino acids. The CDR3 is CASSIPDRRGVTEAFF. CDR3 coding DNA: TGCGCCAGCAGTATTCCGGACAGGCGGGGGGTCACTGAAGCTTTCTTT.

The rearrangement links TRBV30 to TRBJ2-3; TRBD2 agrees at 8 bases. The CDR3 totals 17 residues. With 4 bases clipped from V and 3 bases from J, the junction kept 15 bases outside the gene matches. The germline V gene has CDR1 GTSNPN and CDR2 SVGIG (reference sequence). The CDR3 DNA sequence: TGTGCCTGGATACGGCGGGGGGCGAGGGATAGGACAGATACGCAGTATTTT. Residues: CAWIRRGARDRTDTQYF.

V is TRBV5-4 and J is TRBJ2-1, with 8 bases aligning to TRBD1. The CDR3 is made up of 17 amino acids. CDR1 and CDR2 from the germline V gene are SGHNT and YYREEE (reference sequence). Unmatched junction bases numbered 11, after V lost 3 bases and J lost 3 bases. The CDR3 reads CASSSETDRGGYNEQFF. The CDR3 region has the DNA TGTGCCAGCAGCTCGGAGACCGACAGGGGAGGCTACAATGAGCAGTTCTTC.

V usage is TRBV7-9 and J usage is TRBJ2-7, with 9 bases that match TRBD1. V lost 5 bases to trimming and J lost 3 bases; unmatched junction nucleotides: 5. CDR3 length: 14 residues. Germline loops: CDR1 SEHNR, CDR2 FQNEAQ (reference sequence). The chain's CDR3 is CASSPGTGYYEQYF. CDR3 sequence (DNA): TGTGCCAGCAGCCCCGGGACAGGGTACTACGAGCAGTACTTC.

The CDR3 is CASTQTPIGMETQYF. The CDR3 DNA reads as TGCGCCAGCACCCAGACGCCGATAGGGATGGAGACCCAGTACTTC. The rearrangement uses TRBV5-1 and TRBJ2-5; no definite D call. From germline, CDR1 is SGHRS and CDR2 YFSETQ. This CDR3 has 15 residues. Trimming took off 6 bases at V and 5 bases at J, with 20 bases between the two ends.

This clone appeared a few times. V usage is TRBV5-4 and J usage is TRBJ2-4; D unclear. Looked up from germline, CDR1 is SGHNT and CDR2 is YYREEE (reference sequence). Deletions cut 4 bases from V and 0 bases from J, with 14 bases between. The CDR3 has 16 residues. Here the CDR3 DNA reads TGTGCCAGCAGCGCTGACGGAACTAAAGCCAAAAACATTCAGTACTTC. Translated: CASSADGTKAKNIQYF.

The rearrangement uses TRBV9 and TRBJ2-1; D ambiguous. Germline V gene sequence: CDR1 SGDLS, CDR2 YYNGEE. Trimming removed 0 bases from V and 12 bases from J, with 7 bases in between. The CDR3 has 11 residues. This CDR3 is CASSVGPVQFF. CDR3 DNA sequence: TGTGCCAGCAGCGTAGGCCCAGTGCAGTTCTTC.

This clone was seen a single time. The chain links TRBV19 to TRBJ1-4; D gene uncertain. Germline V CDR1 and CDR2: LNHDA, SQIVND (reference sequence). The CDR3 runs 13 residues. V was clipped by 10 bases and J by 8 bases, with 17 bases between them. The CDR3 region is CATSRVSSEKLFF. For the CDR3, the DNA is TGTGCCACTTCCCGGGTCTCCTCCGAAAAACTGTTTTTT.